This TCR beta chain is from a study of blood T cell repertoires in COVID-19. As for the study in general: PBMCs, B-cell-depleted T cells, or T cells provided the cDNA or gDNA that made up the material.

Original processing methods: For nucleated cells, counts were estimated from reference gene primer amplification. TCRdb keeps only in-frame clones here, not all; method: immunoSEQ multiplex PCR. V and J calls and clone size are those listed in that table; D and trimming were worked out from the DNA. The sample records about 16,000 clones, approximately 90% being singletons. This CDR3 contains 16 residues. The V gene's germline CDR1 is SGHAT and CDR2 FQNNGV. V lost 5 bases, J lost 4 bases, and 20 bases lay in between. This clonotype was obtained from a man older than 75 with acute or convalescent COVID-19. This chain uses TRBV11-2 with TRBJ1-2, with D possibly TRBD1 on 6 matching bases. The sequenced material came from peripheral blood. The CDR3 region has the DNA TGTGCCAGCAGCGATATTAGGACAGCCACTACCTATGGCTACACCTTC. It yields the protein CASSDIRTATTYGYTF.